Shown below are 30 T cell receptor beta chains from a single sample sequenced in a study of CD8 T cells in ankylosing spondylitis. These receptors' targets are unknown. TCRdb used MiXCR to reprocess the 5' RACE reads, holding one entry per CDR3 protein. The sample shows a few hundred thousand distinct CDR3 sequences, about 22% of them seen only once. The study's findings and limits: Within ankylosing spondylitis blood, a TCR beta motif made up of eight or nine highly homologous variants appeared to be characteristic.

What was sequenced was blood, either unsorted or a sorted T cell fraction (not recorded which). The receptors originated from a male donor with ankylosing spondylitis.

Here the CDR3 reads CSARDRTGGQETQYF. The CDR3 DNA sequence: TGCAGTGCTAGAGATCGCACGGGGGGTCAGGAGACCCAGTACTTC. This chain joins TRBV20-1 and TRBJ2-5; TRBD2 matches 7 bases. The trim removed 0 bases at V and 5 bases at J, leaving 9 bases unmatched. Germline CDR1 DFQATT, CDR2 SNEGSKA (reference sequence). The CDR3 contains 15 residues.

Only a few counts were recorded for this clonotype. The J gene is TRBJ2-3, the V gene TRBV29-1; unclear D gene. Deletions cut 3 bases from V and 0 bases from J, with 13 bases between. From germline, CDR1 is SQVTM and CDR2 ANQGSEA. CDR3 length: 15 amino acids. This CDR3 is CSVERRVTSTDTQYF. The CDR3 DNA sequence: TGCAGCGTTGAGCGTAGGGTCACTAGCACAGATACGCAGTATTTT.

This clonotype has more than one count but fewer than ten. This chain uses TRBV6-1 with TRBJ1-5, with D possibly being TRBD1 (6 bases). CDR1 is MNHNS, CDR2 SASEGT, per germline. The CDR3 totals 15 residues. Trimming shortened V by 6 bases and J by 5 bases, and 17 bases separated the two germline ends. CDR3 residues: CASSPIGGGYQPQHF. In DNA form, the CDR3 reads TGTGCCAGCAGCCCAATAGGGGGGGGGTATCAGCCCCAGCATTTT.

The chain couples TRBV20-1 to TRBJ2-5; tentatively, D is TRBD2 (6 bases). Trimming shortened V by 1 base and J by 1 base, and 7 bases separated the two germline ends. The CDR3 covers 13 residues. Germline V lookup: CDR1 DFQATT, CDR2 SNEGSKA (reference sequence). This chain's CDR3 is CSARGGIQETQYF. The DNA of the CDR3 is TGCAGTGCTAGAGGCGGGATCCAAGAGACCCAGTACTTC.

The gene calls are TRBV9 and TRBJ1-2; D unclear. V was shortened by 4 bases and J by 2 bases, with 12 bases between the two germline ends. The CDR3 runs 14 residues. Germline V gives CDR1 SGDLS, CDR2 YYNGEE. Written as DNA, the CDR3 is TGTGCCAGCAGCCCCCAAACGGCCAACTATGGCTACACCTTC. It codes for CASSPQTANYGYTF.

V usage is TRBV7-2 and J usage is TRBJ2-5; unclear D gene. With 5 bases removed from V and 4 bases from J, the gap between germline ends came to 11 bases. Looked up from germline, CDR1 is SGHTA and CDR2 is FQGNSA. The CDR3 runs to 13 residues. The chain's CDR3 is CASSIVSLETQYF. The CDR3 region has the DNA TGTGCCAGCAGCATAGTCTCCCTAGAGACCCAGTACTTC.

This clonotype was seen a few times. The CDR3 spells CASSLQRFAEQYF. For the CDR3, the DNA is TGTGCCAGCAGTTTGCAAAGGTTCGCCGAGCAGTACTTC. The chain is built from TRBV12-3 or TRBV12-4 and TRBJ2-7, with unresolved D. The CDR3 is made up of 13 amino acids. Trimming shortened V by 3 bases and J by 6 bases, and 12 bases separated the two germline ends.

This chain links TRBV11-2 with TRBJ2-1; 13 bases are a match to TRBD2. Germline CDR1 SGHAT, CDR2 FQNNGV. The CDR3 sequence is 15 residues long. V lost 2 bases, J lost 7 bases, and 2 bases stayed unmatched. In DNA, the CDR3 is TGTGCCAGCAGCTTAAAGGGACTAGCGGGGAATGAGCAGTTCTTC. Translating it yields CASSLKGLAGNEQFF.

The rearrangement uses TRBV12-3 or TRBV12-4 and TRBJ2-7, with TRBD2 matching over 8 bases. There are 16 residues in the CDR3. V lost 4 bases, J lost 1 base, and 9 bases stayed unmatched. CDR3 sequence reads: CASSSLGSGRSYEQYF. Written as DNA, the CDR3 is TGTGCCAGCAGTTCACTCGGGAGCGGGAGATCCTACGAGCAGTACTTC.

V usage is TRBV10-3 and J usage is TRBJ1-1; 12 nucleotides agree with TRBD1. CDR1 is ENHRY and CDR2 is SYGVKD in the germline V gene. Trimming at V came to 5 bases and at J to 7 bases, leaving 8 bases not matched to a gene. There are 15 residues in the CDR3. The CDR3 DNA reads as TGTGCCATCAGTACCTCGGGACAGGGGGCATATGAAGCTTTCTTT. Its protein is CAISTSGQGAYEAFF.

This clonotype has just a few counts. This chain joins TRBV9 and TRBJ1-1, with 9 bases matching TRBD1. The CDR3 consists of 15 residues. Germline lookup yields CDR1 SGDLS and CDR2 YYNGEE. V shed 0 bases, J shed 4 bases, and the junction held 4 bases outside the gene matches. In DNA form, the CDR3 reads TGTGCCAGCAGCGTAGTACAGGGGGCAGTCACTGAAGCTTTCTTT. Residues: CASSVVQGAVTEAFF.

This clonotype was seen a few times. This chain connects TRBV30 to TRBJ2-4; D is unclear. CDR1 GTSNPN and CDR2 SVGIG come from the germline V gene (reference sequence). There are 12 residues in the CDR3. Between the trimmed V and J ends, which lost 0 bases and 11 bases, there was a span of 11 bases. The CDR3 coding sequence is TGTGCCTGGAGTGTCTACTACCAGTTTCAGTACTTC. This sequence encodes CAWSVYYQFQYF.

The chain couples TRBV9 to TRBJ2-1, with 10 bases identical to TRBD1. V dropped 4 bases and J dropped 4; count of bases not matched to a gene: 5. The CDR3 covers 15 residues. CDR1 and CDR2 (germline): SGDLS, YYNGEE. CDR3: CASSPGTGEYNEQFF. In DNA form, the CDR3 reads TGTGCCAGCAGCCCAGGGACAGGGGAATACAATGAGCAGTTCTTC.

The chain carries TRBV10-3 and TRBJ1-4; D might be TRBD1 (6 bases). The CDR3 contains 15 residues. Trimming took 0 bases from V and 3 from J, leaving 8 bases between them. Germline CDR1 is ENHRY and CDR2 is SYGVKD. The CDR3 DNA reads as TGTGCCATCAGTGAGTCGGGGGGCTCTAATGAAAAACTGTTTTTT. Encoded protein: CAISESGGSNEKLFF.

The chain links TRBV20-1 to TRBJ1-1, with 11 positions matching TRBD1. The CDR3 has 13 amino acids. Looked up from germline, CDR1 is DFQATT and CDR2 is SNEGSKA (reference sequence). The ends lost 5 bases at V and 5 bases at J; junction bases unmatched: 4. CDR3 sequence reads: CSAGQGAGTEAFF. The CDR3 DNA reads TGCAGTGCTGGACAGGGGGCTGGGACTGAAGCTTTCTTT.

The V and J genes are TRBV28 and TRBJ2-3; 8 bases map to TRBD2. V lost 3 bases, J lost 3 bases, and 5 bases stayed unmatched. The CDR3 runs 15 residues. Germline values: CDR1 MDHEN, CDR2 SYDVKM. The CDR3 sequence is CASSLALADTDTQYF. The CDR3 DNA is TGTGCCAGCAGTTTGGCACTAGCGGATACAGATACGCAGTATTTT. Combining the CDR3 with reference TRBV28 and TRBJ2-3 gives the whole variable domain DVKVTQSSRYLVKRTGEKVFLECVQDMDHENMFWYRQDPGLGLRLIYFSYDVKMKEKGDIPEGYSVSREKKERFSLILESASTNQTSMYLCASSLALADTDTQYFGPGTRLTVL.

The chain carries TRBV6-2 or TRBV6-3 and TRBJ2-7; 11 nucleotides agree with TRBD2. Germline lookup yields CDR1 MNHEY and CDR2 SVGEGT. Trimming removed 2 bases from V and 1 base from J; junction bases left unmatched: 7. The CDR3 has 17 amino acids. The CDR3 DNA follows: TGTGCCAGCAGTTACGGGCTAGCGGGAGGCGAATCCTACGAGCAGTACTTC. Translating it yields CASSYGLAGGESYEQYF.

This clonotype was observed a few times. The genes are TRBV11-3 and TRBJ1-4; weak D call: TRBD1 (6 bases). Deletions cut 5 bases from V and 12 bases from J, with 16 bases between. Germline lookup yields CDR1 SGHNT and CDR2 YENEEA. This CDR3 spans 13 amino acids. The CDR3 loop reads CASSIARGSELFF. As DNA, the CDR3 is TGTGCCAGCAGCATTGCTAGGGGGTCGGAACTGTTTTTT.

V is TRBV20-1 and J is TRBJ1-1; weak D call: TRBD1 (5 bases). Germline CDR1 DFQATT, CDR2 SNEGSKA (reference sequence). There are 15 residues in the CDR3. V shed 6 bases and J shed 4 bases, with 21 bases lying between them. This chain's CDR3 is CSAWGGAPGGTEAFF. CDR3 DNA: TGCAGTGCCTGGGGCGGGGCTCCGGGAGGCACTGAAGCTTTCTTT.

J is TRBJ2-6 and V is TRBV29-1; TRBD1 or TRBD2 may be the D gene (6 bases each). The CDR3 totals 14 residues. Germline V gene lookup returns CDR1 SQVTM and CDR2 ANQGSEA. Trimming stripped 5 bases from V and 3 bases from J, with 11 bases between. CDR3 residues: CSVWGAGGANVLTF. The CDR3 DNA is TGCAGCGTTTGGGGGGCTGGTGGGGCCAACGTCCTGACTTTC.

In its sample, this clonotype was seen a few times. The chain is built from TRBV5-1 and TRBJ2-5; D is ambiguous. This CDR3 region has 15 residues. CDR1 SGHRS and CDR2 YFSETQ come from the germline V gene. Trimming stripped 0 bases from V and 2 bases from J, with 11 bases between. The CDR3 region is CASSLGRLLQETQYF. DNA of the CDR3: TGCGCCAGCAGCTTGGGACGGTTGCTTCAAGAGACCCAGTACTTC.

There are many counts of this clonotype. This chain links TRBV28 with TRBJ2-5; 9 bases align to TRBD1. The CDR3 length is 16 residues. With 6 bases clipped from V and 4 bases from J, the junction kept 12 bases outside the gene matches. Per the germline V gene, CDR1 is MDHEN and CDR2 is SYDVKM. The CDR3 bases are TGTGCCAGCAGCGGATCCTGGGGACAGGGTACAGAGACCCAGTACTTC. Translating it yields CASSGSWGQGTETQYF.

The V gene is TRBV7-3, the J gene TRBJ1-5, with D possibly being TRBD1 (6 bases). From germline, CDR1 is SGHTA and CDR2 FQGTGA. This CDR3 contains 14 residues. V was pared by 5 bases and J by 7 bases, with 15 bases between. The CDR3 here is CASSAFGTLQPQHF. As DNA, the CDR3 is TGTGCCAGCAGCGCTTTCGGGACACTACAGCCCCAGCATTTT.

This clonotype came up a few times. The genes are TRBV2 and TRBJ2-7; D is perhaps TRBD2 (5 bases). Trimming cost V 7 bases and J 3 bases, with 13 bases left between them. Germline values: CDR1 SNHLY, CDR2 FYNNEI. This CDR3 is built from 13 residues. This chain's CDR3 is CASTPKRGYEQYF. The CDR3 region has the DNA TGTGCCAGCACCCCAAAACGGGGCTACGAGCAGTACTTC. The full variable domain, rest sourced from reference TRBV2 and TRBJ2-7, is EPEVTQTPSHQVTQMGQEVILRCVPISNHLYFYWYRQILGQKVEFLVSFYNNEISEKSEIFDDQFSVERPDGSNFTLKIRSTKLEDSAMYFCASTPKRGYEQYFGPGTRLTVT.

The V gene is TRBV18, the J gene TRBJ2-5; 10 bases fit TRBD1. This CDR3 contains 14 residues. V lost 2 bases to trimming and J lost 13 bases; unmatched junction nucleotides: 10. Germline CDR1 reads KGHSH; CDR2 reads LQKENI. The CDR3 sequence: CASSPVTGGDLLYF. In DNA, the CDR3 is TGTGCCAGCTCACCAGTGACAGGGGGCGACCTCTTGTACTTC.

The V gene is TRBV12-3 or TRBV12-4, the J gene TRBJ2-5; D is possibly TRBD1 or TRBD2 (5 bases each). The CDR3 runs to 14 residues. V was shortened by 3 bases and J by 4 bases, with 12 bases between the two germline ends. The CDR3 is CASSFGTFVETQYF. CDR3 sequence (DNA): TGTGCCAGCAGTTTCGGGACCTTTGTAGAGACCCAGTACTTC.

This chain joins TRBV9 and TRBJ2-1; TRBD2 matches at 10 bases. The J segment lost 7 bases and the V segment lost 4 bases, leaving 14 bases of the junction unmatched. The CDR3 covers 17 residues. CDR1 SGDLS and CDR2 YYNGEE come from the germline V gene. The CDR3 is CASSPRGFDSGRNEQFF. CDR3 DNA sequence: TGTGCCAGCAGCCCGCGCGGTTTTGATAGCGGGAGGAATGAGCAGTTCTTC.

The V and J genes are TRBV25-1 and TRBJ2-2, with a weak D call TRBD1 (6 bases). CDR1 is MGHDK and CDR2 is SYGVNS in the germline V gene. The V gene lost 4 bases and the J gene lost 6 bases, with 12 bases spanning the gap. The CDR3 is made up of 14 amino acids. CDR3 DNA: TGTGCCAGCAGTGGGACAGTAGGGGCCGGGGAGCTGTTTTTT. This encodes CASSGTVGAGELFF.

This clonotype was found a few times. The CDR3 protein is CAWSVFGTGELFF. The DNA for the CDR3 is TGTGCCTGGAGTGTATTCGGAACCGGGGAGCTGTTTTTT. This sequence joins TRBV30 and TRBJ2-2; D is unresolved. Trimming pared 0 bases from V and 5 bases from J, leaving 7 bases between. Germline CDR1 is GTSNPN and CDR2 is SVGIG (reference sequence). CDR3 length equals 13 residues.

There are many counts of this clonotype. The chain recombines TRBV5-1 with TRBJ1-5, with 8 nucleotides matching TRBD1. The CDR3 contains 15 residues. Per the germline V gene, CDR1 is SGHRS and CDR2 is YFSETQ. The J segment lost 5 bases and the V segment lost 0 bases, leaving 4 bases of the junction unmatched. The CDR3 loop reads CASSLGGQGYQPQHF. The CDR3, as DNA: TGCGCCAGCAGCTTGGGAGGACAGGGTTATCAGCCCCAGCATTTT.